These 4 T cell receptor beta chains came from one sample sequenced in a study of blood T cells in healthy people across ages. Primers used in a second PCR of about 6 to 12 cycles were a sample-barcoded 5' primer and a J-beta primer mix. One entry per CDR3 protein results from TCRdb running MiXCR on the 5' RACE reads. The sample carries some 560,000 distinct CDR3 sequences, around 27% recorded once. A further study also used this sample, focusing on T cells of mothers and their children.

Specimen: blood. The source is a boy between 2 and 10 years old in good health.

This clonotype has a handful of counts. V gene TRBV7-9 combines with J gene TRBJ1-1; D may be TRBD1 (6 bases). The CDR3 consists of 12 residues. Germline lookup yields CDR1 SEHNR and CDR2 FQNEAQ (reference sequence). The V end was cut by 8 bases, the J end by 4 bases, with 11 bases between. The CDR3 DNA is TGTGCCAGCGGAAGGGGGAGCACTGAAGCTTTCTTT. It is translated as CASGRGSTEAFF.

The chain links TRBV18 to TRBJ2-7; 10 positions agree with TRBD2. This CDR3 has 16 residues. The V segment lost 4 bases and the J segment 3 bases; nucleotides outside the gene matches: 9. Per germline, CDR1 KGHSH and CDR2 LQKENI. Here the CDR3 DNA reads TGTGCCAGCTCACAGGGGGGACTAGCGACCATCTACGAGCAGTACTTC. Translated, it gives CASSQGGLATIYEQYF. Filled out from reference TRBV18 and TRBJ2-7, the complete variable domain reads NAGVMQNPRHLVRRRGQEARLRCSPMKGHSHVYWYRQLPEEGLKFMVYLQKENIIDESGMPKERFSAEFPKEGPSILRIQQVVRGDSAAYFCASSQGGLATIYEQYFGPGTRLTVT.

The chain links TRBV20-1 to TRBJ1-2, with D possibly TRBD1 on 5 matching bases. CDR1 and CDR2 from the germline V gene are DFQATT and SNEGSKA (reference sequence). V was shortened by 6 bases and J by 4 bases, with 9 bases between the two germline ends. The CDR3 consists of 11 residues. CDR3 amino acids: CSAGVSYGYTF. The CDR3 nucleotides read TGCAGTGCAGGGGTTTCCTATGGCTACACCTTC.

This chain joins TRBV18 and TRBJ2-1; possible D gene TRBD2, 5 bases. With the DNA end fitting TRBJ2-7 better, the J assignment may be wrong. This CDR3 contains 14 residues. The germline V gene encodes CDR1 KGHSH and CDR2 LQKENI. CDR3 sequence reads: CASSPGEGAYEQYF. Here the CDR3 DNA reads TGTGCCAGCTCCCCCGGAGAGGGAGCCTACGAGCAGTACTTC.